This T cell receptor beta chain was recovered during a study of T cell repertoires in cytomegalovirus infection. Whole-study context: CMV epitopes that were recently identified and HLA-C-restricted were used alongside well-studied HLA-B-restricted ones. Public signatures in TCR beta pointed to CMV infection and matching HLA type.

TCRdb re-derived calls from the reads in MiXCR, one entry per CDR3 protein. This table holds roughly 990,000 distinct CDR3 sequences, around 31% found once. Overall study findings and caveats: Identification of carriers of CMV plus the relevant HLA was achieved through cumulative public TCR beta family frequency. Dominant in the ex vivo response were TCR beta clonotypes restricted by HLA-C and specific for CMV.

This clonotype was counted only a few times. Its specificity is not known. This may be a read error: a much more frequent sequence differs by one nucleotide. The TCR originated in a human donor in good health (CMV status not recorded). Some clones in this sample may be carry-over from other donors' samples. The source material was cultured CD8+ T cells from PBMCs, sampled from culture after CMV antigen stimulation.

As DNA, the CDR3 is TGTGCCAGCAATAGCGGGGGGGCCTACAATGAGCAGTTCTTC. This sequence encodes CASNSGGAYNEQFF. The chain couples TRBV27 to TRBJ2-1, with 11 bases matching TRBD2. The trim removed 7 bases at V and 2 bases at J, leaving 1 base unmatched. The CDR3 length is 14 residues. Germline CDR1 and CDR2: MNHEY and SMNVEV (reference sequence).